This T cell receptor beta chain was profiled in a study of blood T cells in healthy people across ages. Germline values: CDR1 SQVTM, CDR2 ANQGSEA. V was trimmed by 4 bases and J by 0 bases, leaving 18 bases between them. The CDR3 runs to 16 residues. A second PCR of roughly 7 to 11 cycles used a sample-barcoded 5' primer and a J-beta primer mix. TCRdb fed the 5' RACE reads into MiXCR, producing one record per CDR3 protein. The sample lists 980,000 or so distinct CDR3 sequences; roughly 50% were seen once. This TCR was sampled from a man aged 25-40 years in good health. The V call is TRBV29-1, the J call TRBJ1-2; TRBD1 is a possible D gene (5 bases). Sample: blood. CDR3 protein: CSVVGPAGIANYGYTF. In DNA form, the CDR3 reads TGCAGCGTTGTAGGCCCGGCAGGGATAGCTAACTATGGCTACACCTTC.